The 10 T cell receptor beta chains listed next were all sequenced from one sample in a study of blood T cells in healthy people across ages (dated by TCRdb to 2015 to 2017). Library preparation used 5' RACE. A second PCR of about 7 to 12 cycles was run with a J-beta primer mix and a sample-barcoded 5' primer. TCRdb cleaned the public reads at Q25 with fastp, built clones with MiXCR and kept in-frame beta chains. Rows with one shared CDR3 protein collapse into an entry with the most common genes and DNA. The table for this sample lists some 1.8 million distinct CDR3 sequences; 30% to 40% of them were counted only once. The ten biggest clones cover more than 20% of the sample. The sequencing input was blood. These receptors all stem from a human donor in good health.

There are many counts of this clonotype. V usage is TRBV29-1 and J usage is TRBJ1-2; tentatively, D is TRBD1 (5 bases). The V end was cut by 6 bases, the J end by 2 bases, with 7 bases between. The CDR3 covers 11 residues. Germline V gene lookup returns CDR1 SQVTM and CDR2 ANQGSEA. CDR3 DNA: TGCAGCGTGACAGAAAACTATGGCTACACCTTC. The encoded protein is CSVTENYGYTF.

Concerning this clonotype: This may stem from a read error, because a much larger clone lies one nucleotide away. J is TRBJ2-4 and V is TRBV11-2; perhaps TRBD1 as D (5 bases). The CDR3 length is 11 residues. Germline loops: CDR1 SGHAT, CDR2 FQNNGV. V lost 5 bases and J 15 bases, leaving 14 bases between the germline ends. CDR3 in amino acids: CASSPQGPRYF. Written as DNA, the CDR3 is TGTGCCAGCAGCCCGCAGGGCCCACGGTACTTC.

This clonotype was counted between two and nine times. The rearrangement uses TRBV4-3 and TRBJ1-2; a weak D match, TRBD1 (5 bases). Looked up from germline, CDR1 is LGHNA and CDR2 is YSLEER. The CDR3 extends over 15 amino acids. With 1 base removed from V and 4 bases from J, the gap between germline ends came to 13 bases. For the CDR3, the DNA is TGCGCCAGCAGCCAAGCTTATCCAGGGTCCTATGGCTACACCTTC. Translating it yields CASSQAYPGSYGYTF.

The gene calls are TRBV6-5 and TRBJ2-7; the D gene is possibly TRBD1 (7 bases). V was trimmed by 7 bases and J by 10 bases, leaving 20 bases between them. The CDR3 is made up of 13 amino acids. Germline lookup yields CDR1 MNHEY and CDR2 SVGAGI. CDR3 sequence reads: CASTDSTGRIQYF. CDR3 DNA sequence: TGTGCCAGCACTGATTCGACAGGGAGGATCCAGTACTTC.

The CDR3, as DNA: TGTGCCAGCAGCTCCTCTCAATCTGGGACAGATGAAGCTTTCTTT. Encoded protein: CASSSSQSGTDEAFF. The chain has TRBV7-9 and TRBJ1-1; 7 positions match TRBD1. CDR3 length: 15 amino acids. The germline V gene encodes CDR1 SEHNR and CDR2 FQNEAQ (reference sequence). V gave up 4 bases and J gave up 7 bases; unmatched junction bases: 12.

V is TRBV25-1 and J is TRBJ2-1; tentative D call: TRBD2 (7 bases). Looked up from germline, CDR1 is MGHDK and CDR2 is SYGVNS. Trimming shortened V by 3 bases and J by 8 bases, and 14 bases separated the two germline ends. The CDR3 spans 14 residues. This chain's CDR3 is CASSEGGLNYEQFF. CDR3 nucleotides: TGTGCCAGCAGTGAGGGGGGGCTTAACTATGAGCAGTTCTTC. Using reference TRBV25-1 and TRBJ2-1 for the parts outside the CDR3, the full variable domain is EADIYQTPRYLVIGTGKKITLECSQTMGHDKMYWYQQDPGMELHLIHYSYGVNSTEKGDLSSESTVSRIRTEHFPLTLESARPSHTSQYLCASSEGGLNYEQFFGPGTRLTVL.

The chain joins TRBV2 to TRBJ2-3; 7 bases align to TRBD1. Trimming took 5 bases from V and 0 from J; bases not matched to a gene: 8. This CDR3 region has 16 residues. CDR1 and CDR2 (germline): SNHLY, FYNNEI. The CDR3, as DNA: TGTGCCAGCAGTCACACGACAGGGCCTAGCACAGATACGCAGTATTTT. This sequence encodes CASSHTTGPSTDTQYF.

J is TRBJ1-1 and V is TRBV20-1; D is undetermined. Trimming removed 3 bases from V and 1 base from J, with 15 bases in between. Germline V gives CDR1 DFQATT, CDR2 SNEGSKA (reference sequence). CDR3 size: 15 residues. CDR3 residues: CSASYMARRNTEAFF. The CDR3 DNA is TGCAGTGCTAGTTATATGGCTAGGCGGAACACTGAAGCTTTCTTT.

V is TRBV7-9 and J is TRBJ2-3, with D possibly matching TRBD1 (5 bases). V dropped 1 base and J dropped 5 bases, with 13 bases sitting between them. CDR3 length: 15 amino acids. From germline, CDR1 is SEHNR and CDR2 FQNEAQ (reference sequence). The CDR3 region is CASSLGGRRIDTQYF. As DNA, the CDR3 is TGTGCCAGCAGCTTAGGGGGCAGAAGAATAGATACGCAGTATTTT.

The table lists this clonotype with a few counts. This chain links TRBV10-3 with TRBJ2-3, with 7 bases fitting TRBD2. V was pared by 6 bases and J by 1 base, with 10 bases of the junction left unmatched. This CDR3 spans 16 amino acids. In germline, CDR1 is ENHRY, CDR2 SYGVKD. The CDR3: CAIRGTASGGTDTQYF. In DNA, the CDR3 is TGTGCCATCAGGGGGACTGCCAGCGGGGGCACAGATACGCAGTATTTT.